Presented here are 21 T cell receptor beta chains from one specimen sequenced in a study of blood T cell repertoires in COVID-19. Produced via immunoSEQ multiplex PCR; TCRdb's table is partial and in-frame only. The sample lists about 100,000 clones; 86% were seen once. The sample consisted of peripheral blood. The source is an elderly man with acute or convalescent COVID-19.

The J gene is TRBJ1-1, the V gene TRBV5-1, with 9 bases matching TRBD1. The CDR3 totals 17 residues. Germline loops: CDR1 SGHRS, CDR2 YFSETQ. The V gene end was trimmed by 1 base and the J gene end by 1 base; junction bases not matched to a gene: 8. The CDR3 spells CASSLFSPGQGNTEAFF. The CDR3 DNA reads as TGCGCCAGCAGCTTGTTTTCTCCGGGACAGGGGAACACTGAAGCTTTCTTT.

The chain couples TRBV5-1 to TRBJ2-7; weak D call: TRBD1 (5 bases). The germline gives CDR1 SGHRS, CDR2 YFSETQ. The CDR3 loop spans 14 amino acids. The V and J ends lost 0 bases and 3 bases respectively, with 10 bases between them. CDR3 amino acids: CASSLVGRDYEQYF. The CDR3 nucleotides read TGCGCCAGCAGCTTGGTCGGCAGGGACTACGAGCAGTACTTC.

The rearrangement uses TRBV28 and TRBJ1-3; a weak D match, TRBD1 (6 bases). The CDR3 covers 13 residues. The V gene lost 4 bases and the J gene lost 8 bases, with 12 bases spanning the gap. Germline V gives CDR1 MDHEN, CDR2 SYDVKM. In DNA, the CDR3 is TGTGCCAGCAGTTCAGGACAGTTTCACACCATATATTTT. Its translation: CASSSGQFHTIYF.

This chain uses TRBV5-1 with TRBJ2-7; D unclear. This CDR3 is built from 14 residues. V shed 0 bases and J shed 0 bases, with 7 bases lying between them. Germline V gene lookup returns CDR1 SGHRS and CDR2 YFSETQ. The DNA for the CDR3 is TGCGCCAGCAGCTTGGACAGTCGCTCCTACGAGCAGTACTTC. This gives the protein CASSLDSRSYEQYF.

This clone was recorded only once. The chain is built from TRBV19 and TRBJ1-1, with a weak D call TRBD1 (5 bases). The CDR3 spans 13 residues. The V and J ends lost 5 bases and 8 bases respectively, with 15 bases between them. The germline V gene has CDR1 LNHDA and CDR2 SQIVND (reference sequence). The CDR3 bases are TGTGCCAGTAGTCAACAAAGACAGAGCGAAGCTTTCTTT. It is translated as CASSQQRQSEAFF.

The chain employs TRBV7-3 and TRBJ2-7; 7 nucleotides line up with TRBD2. Germline trimming cut 4 bases from V and 2 bases from J; bases unmatched to any gene: 8. The CDR3 consists of 15 residues. Per the germline V gene, CDR1 is SGHTA and CDR2 is FQGTGA. DNA of the CDR3: TGTGCCAGCAGCTATTTGGGACTACCAACCTACGAGCAGTACTTC. Its protein is CASSYLGLPTYEQYF.

The chain couples TRBV6-4 to TRBJ2-1; 12 nucleotides match TRBD2. Germline V gene data show CDR1 as MRHNA and CDR2 as SNTAGT. V shed 6 bases, J shed 9 bases, and the junction held 6 bases outside the gene matches. This CDR3 contains 14 residues. The CDR3, as DNA: TGTGCCAGCAGCCTGACTAGCGGGAGTGGTGAGCAGTTCTTC. It encodes CASSLTSGSGEQFF.

The V and J genes are TRBV7-9 and TRBJ1-6, with a weak D call TRBD1 (5 bases). The CDR3 consists of 12 residues. V was pared by 6 bases and J by 7 bases, with 7 bases between. From germline, CDR1 is SEHNR and CDR2 FQNEAQ (reference sequence). As DNA, the CDR3 is TGTGCCAGCAGATCAGGGAATTCACCCCTCCACTTT. This codes for CASRSGNSPLHF.

The rearrangement links TRBV20-1 to TRBJ2-5; D unresolved. Germline V gene lookup returns CDR1 DFQATT and CDR2 SNEGSKA (reference sequence). The ends were cut back, 4 bases at V and 4 bases at J, with 4 bases in the middle. CDR3 length equals 10 residues. CDR3 nucleotide sequence: TGCAGTGCTACCCTAGAGACCCAGTACTTC. Protein sequence: CSATLETQYF.

V gene TRBV6-6 combines with J gene TRBJ1-1; D perhaps matches TRBD1 (5 bases). The CDR3 sequence is 14 residues long. The V end lost 2 bases, the J end lost 5 bases, and 12 bases lay between the germline ends. Germline V gene lookup returns CDR1 MNHNY and CDR2 SVGAGI (reference sequence). CDR3 loop: CASSYRGGRTEAFF. The CDR3, as DNA: TGTGCCAGCAGTTACCGGGGGGGTCGGACTGAAGCTTTCTTT.

V gene TRBV7-3 combines with J gene TRBJ2-2; D call uncertain. V dropped 4 bases and J dropped 3 bases, with 6 bases sitting between them. There are 13 residues in the CDR3. Germline-derived CDR1 and CDR2 are SGHTA and FQGTGA. CDR3 coding DNA: TGTGCCAGCAGCTCACTCGACACCGGGGAGCTGTTTTTT. Amino acid sequence: CASSSLDTGELFF. The whole variable domain, filled in from reference TRBV7-3 and TRBJ2-2, reads GAGVSQTPSNKVTEKGKYVELRCDPISGHTALYWYRQSLGQGPEFLIYFQGTGAADDSGLPNDRFFAVRPEGSVSTLKIQRTERGDSAVYLCASSSLDTGELFFGEGSRLTVL.

The V and J genes are TRBV5-6 and TRBJ2-3; D gene unclear. V shed 4 bases and J shed 0 bases, with 9 bases lying between them. The CDR3 is 14 residues long. Germline V gives CDR1 SGHDT, CDR2 YYEEEE. The DNA for the CDR3 is TGTGCCAGCAGCCTAACAGCTAGCACAGATACGCAGTATTTT. Translated: CASSLTASTDTQYF.

The chain has TRBV11-2 and TRBJ2-5; D is ambiguous. V lost 0 bases and J lost 2, with 7 bases in between. Per germline, CDR1 SGHAT and CDR2 FQNNGV. The CDR3 is 14 residues long. The CDR3 coding sequence is TGTGCCAGCAGCTTAGATAGTCGGCAAGAGACCCAGTACTTC. It is translated as CASSLDSRQETQYF.

This chain links TRBV2 with TRBJ2-1; a possible D gene is TRBD2 (6 bases). Germline loops: CDR1 SNHLY, CDR2 FYNNEI. V lost 6 bases and J 2 bases, leaving 14 bases between the germline ends. This CDR3 is 15 amino acids long. The CDR3 reads CASSFRDFAYNEQFF. The CDR3 nucleotides read TGTGCCAGCAGCTTCCGGGACTTTGCCTACAATGAGCAGTTCTTC.

The chain recombines TRBV7-2 with TRBJ2-1; D perhaps matches TRBD1 (5 bases). The CDR3 runs 13 residues. The V end lost 4 bases, the J end lost 4 bases, and 8 bases lay between the germline ends. The germline V gene encodes CDR1 SGHTA and CDR2 FQGNSA. CDR3 bases: TGTGCCAGCAGCTCGACAGCTTACAATGAGCAGTTCTTC. This codes for CASSSTAYNEQFF.

The rearrangement joins TRBV7-6 to TRBJ2-2, with D possibly TRBD2 on 6 matching bases. Per the germline V gene, CDR1 is SGHVS and CDR2 is FNYEAQ. The germline V and J ends were trimmed by 0 bases and 5 bases, with 7 bases remaining between them. The CDR3 is 14 residues long. The CDR3 sequence is CASSLAGGTGELFF. Written as DNA, the CDR3 is TGTGCCAGCAGCTTAGCGGGGGGAACCGGGGAGCTGTTTTTT. Drawing the rest from reference TRBV7-6 and TRBJ2-2, the complete variable domain is GAGVSQSPRYKVTKRGQDVALRCDPISGHVSLYWYRQALGQGPEFLTYFNYEAQQDKSGLPNDRFSAERPEGSISTLTIQRTEQRDSAMYRCASSLAGGTGELFFGEGSRLTVL.

V usage is TRBV20-1 and J usage is TRBJ2-7; TRBD1 matches at 10 bases. The length of the CDR3 is 11 residues. CDR1 and CDR2 (germline): DFQATT, SNEGSKA (reference sequence). The junction had 7 bases not matched to a gene; V was cut back by 5 bases and J by 12 bases. Here the CDR3 reads CSAQPGQGTYF. CDR3 coding DNA: TGCAGTGCTCAGCCGGGACAGGGGACGTACTTC.

V is TRBV11-2 and J is TRBJ1-4; TRBD1 aligns across 8 bases. The CDR3 is 14 residues long. Germline CDR1 is SGHAT and CDR2 is FQNNGV. The ends lost 6 bases at V and 4 bases at J; junction bases unmatched: 4. The CDR3 spells CASSSGQVNEKLFF. The CDR3 DNA follows: TGTGCCAGCAGTTCGGGACAGGTTAATGAAAAACTGTTTTTT.

V and J are TRBV6-2 or TRBV6-3 and TRBJ1-2; D is uncertain. The CDR3 contains 14 residues. Germline V gives CDR1 MNHEY, CDR2 SVGEGT. Trimming cost V 0 bases and J 2 bases, with 7 bases left between them. CDR3 DNA: TGTGCCAGCAGTTACTCAGCGGGGAACTATGGCTACACCTTC. Protein sequence: CASSYSAGNYGYTF.

This chain joins TRBV2 and TRBJ2-1; TRBD2 matches at 7 bases. J gave up 6 bases and V 3 bases, and 8 bases lay outside the gene matches. The CDR3 has 15 residues. Germline loops: CDR1 SNHLY, CDR2 FYNNEI. The CDR3 DNA is TGTGCCAGCAGTGAGATTCGTGGGAGGGCCAATGAGCAGTTCTTC. Protein: CASSEIRGRANEQFF.

The chain combines TRBV3-1 (or the pseudogene TRBV3-2) with TRBJ2-7; 9 bases line up with TRBD1. CDR1 LGHDT and CDR2 YNNKEL come from the germline V gene (reference sequence). The CDR3 is made up of 15 amino acids. J lost 6 bases, V lost 1 base, and 7 bases had no gene match. The CDR3 spells CASSQGSGQGFEQYF. The CDR3 bases are TGTGCCAGCAGCCAAGGATCAGGACAGGGGTTCGAGCAGTACTTC.